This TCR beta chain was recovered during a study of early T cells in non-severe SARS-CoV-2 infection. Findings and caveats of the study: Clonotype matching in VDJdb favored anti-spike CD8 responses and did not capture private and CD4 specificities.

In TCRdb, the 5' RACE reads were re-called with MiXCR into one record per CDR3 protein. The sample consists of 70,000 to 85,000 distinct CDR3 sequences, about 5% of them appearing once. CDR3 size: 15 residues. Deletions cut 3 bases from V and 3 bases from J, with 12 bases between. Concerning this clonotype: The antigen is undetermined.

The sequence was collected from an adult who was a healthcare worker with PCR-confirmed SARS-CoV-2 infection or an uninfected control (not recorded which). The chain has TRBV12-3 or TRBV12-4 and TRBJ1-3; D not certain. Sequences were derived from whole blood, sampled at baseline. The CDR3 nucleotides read TGTGCCAGCAGTTTCGACGGTGCTAATGGAAACACCATATATTTT. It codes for CASSFDGANGNTIYF.